This T cell receptor beta chain was captured in a study of T cells after yellow fever vaccination (dated by TCRdb to between 2018 and 2021). The study in broad terms: The SMART-Seq v4 Ultra Low Input RNA kit was used to prepare libraries from fractions with low cell numbers. To follow T-cell clones before and after both primary and booster YFV17D yellow fever vaccination, bulk TCR alpha and beta repertoires underwent longitudinal sequencing. Blood was drawn at multiple timepoints before and after primary and secondary immunization, with bulk PBMC replicates and cell subsets isolated. The cohort comprised two healthy male donors, one aged 18 to 30 and one aged 30 to 40 years.

Details on this clonotype: Its binding antigen is unknown. Per-base qualities were not stored, and no clone one base away is much larger.

The meaning of the sample's treatment or condition label: live attenuated yellow fever vaccine strain. At every blood-draw timepoint, two biological replicates of bulk PBMCs were collected. A standard Ficoll-Paque protocol was used to isolate PBMCs from peripheral blood. TriZol was used to extract RNA from bulk PBMCs, CD4 and CD8 fractions, and dextramer-positive and dextramer-negative fractions. For sequencing, an Illumina NovaSeq 6000 was employed. TCR cDNA was synthesized by 5'RACE template switching, through which a universal primer site and unique molecular identifiers were introduced. Priming for cDNA synthesis came from both the TCR alpha and TCR beta constant segments. Library amplification used two PCR steps, and the second PCR step added sample barcodes and sequencing adapters. Sequencing of libraries was performed on Illumina HiSeq 2500 (2x100 bp) or NovaSeq (2x150 bp). For the original study's pipeline: MIGEC handled demultiplexing of reads and collapsing into UMI consensus sequences, while MiXCR performed V(D)J alignment. Clonotypes responding to the vaccine were identified with edgeR on replicate PBMC samples, with the criteria of FDR below 0.01 and a log2 fold change above 5 up to day 15. Each bulk clonotype received a CD4 or CD8 identity based on whether the sequenced CD4 or CD8 repertoire contained that clonotype at higher abundance. TCRdb ran its own pipeline on the public reads, namely fastp trimming at Q25 and MiXCR clone calling, and kept in-frame beta chains. Each record represents a unique CDR3 protein, reported with the most common genes and DNA among its rows. TCRdb assigned the V and J calls; the authors' analysis was not used. The sample table shows some 350,000 distinct CDR3 sequences, and about 4% are seen once. The ten largest account for just under 25% of the sample.

Overall results and qualifications from the work: Compared with the primary T-cell response, the secondary T-cell response was faster but weaker, reaching its peak on day 5 rather than on day 15. Because the study included only a couple of donors, the extent to which the findings can be generalized is limited. Computational filtering was required because FACS-sorted repertoires could contain abundant contaminating clonotypes from the bulk population. A small fraction of clonotypes showed up in both the CD4 and CD8 compartments, probably as a result of convergent recombination. Most clones expanded after primary vaccination (96% of CD4 and 70% to 90% of CD8) were re-detected after the booster, suggesting that broad memory maintenance occurred.

Between the V and J ends, shortened by 0 bases and 2 bases respectively, the junction contains 10 bases. Including the terminal cysteine and phenylalanine, the CDR3 comprises 15 residues. Only the CDR3 DNA stays, 45 bases, in frame from base 1. CDR1 and CDR2 are drawn from the germline V gene: MNHEY, SVGAGI. The source is a man between 18 and 29 years old who received the YFV17D yellow fever vaccine. The chain couples TRBV6-5 to TRBJ1-1; 5 matching bases give a weak D call of TRBD1. The sample was PBMCs, taken 5 days after the yellow fever booster vaccination. In nucleotide form, the sequence is TGTGCCAGCAGTTACTCCCAGGGAAGAAACACTGAAGCTTTCTTT. It translates as CASSYSQGRNTEAFF.